The entry below describes one T cell receptor (beta chain). Its matching antigen is unknown. Germline-derived CDR1 and CDR2 are MNHNS and SASEGT. The CDR3 has 12 residues. V was pared by 1 base and J by 14 bases, with 13 bases between. Assay: immunoSEQ multiplex PCR; the TCRdb copy retains only in-frame clones and omits some. Seen here are about 980,000 clones, 60% to 85% observed once, and the top ten hold over 1.3%. These data come from a study of shared clonotypes between healthy human individuals. Study results and limitations: Non-shared clonotypes had lower generation probabilities than clonotypes shared by all four sorted-subset donors. Clonotype sharing levels among donors were expected to vary with sequencing depth. Larger estimated richness was generally seen in naive subsets than in memory subsets.

Sequencing was done on a sample of memory CD4+ T cells sorted from blood. The subset: CD45RA-negative fraction. The chain recombines TRBV6-1 with TRBJ2-3; D may match TRBD1 or TRBD2 (5 bases each). This TCR was recovered from a young man in good health. The CDR3 nucleotides are TGTGCCAGCAGTGAAGGTGGGACCCAAGGGTATTTT. This translates into CASSEGGTQGYF.